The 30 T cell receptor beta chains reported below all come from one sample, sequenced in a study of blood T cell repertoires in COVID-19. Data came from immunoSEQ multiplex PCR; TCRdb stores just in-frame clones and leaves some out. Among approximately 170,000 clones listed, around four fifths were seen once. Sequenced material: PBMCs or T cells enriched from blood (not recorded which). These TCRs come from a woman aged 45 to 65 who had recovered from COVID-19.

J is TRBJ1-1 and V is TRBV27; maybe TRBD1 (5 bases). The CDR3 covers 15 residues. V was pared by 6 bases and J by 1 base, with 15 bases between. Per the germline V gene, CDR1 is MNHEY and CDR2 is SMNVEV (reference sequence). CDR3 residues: CASSRDWQTNTEAFF. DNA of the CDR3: TGTGCCAGCAGCCGGGACTGGCAAACGAACACTGAAGCTTTCTTT.

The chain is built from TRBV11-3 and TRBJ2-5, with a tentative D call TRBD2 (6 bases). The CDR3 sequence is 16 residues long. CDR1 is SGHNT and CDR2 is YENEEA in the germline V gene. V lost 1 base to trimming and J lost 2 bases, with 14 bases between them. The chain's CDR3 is CASSLGVAARQETQYF. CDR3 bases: TGTGCCAGCAGCTTAGGGGTAGCGGCCAGACAAGAGACCCAGTACTTC.

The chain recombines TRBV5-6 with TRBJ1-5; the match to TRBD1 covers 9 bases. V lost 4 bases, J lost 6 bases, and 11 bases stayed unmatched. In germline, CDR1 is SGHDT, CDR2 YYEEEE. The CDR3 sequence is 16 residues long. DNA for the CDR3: TGTGCCAGCAGCCTACTTGGACAGGGGCAAGGTCAGCCCCAGCATTTT. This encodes CASSLLGQGQGQPQHF.

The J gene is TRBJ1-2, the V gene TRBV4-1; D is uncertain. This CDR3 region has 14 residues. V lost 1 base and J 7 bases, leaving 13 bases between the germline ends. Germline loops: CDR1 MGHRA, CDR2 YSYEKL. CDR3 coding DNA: TGCGCCAGCAGCCAAGCTGGCAACCCTTCTGGCTACACCTTC. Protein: CASSQAGNPSGYTF.

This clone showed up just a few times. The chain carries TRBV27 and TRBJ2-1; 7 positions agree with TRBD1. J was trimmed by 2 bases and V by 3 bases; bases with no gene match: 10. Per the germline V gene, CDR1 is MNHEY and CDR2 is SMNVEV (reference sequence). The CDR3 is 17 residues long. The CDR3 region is CASSFNFVQGAYNEQFF. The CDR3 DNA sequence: TGTGCCAGCAGTTTTAACTTCGTTCAGGGGGCCTACAATGAGCAGTTCTTC.

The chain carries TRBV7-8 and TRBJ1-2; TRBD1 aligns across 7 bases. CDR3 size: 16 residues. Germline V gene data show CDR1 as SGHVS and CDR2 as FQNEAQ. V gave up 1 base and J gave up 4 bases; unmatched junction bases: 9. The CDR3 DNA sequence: TGTGCCAGCAGCTTAGTCTTTAGACAGGGAAGCTATGGCTACACCTTC. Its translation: CASSLVFRQGSYGYTF.

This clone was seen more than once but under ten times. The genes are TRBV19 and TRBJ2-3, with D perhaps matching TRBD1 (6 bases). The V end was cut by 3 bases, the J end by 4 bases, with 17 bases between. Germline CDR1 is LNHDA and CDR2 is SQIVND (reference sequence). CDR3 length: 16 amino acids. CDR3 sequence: CASSISVGQGPDTQYF. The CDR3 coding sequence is TGTGCCAGTAGTATCTCGGTGGGTCAGGGGCCAGATACGCAGTATTTT.

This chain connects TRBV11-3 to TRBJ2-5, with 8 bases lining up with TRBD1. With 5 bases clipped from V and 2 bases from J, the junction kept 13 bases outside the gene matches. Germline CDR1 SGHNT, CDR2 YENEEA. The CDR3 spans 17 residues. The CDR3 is CASSPGQVKNRQETQYF. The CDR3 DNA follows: TGTGCCAGCAGCCCGGGACAGGTCAAAAATAGACAAGAGACCCAGTACTTC.

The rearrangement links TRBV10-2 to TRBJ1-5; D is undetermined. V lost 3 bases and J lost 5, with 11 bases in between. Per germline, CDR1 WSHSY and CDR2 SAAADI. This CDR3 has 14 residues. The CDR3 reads CASSDGQSYQPQHF. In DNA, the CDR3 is TGCGCCAGCAGTGATGGGCAGAGCTATCAGCCCCAGCATTTT.

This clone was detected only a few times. CDR3 sequence (DNA): TGTGCCAGCAGCCCCGGACAGGGGGTAACTAATGAAAAACTGTTTTTT. Protein product: CASSPGQGVTNEKLFF. The V and J genes are TRBV11-2 and TRBJ1-4, with 10 nucleotides matching TRBD1. The V segment lost 5 bases and the J segment 1 base; nucleotides outside the gene matches: 4. CDR3 length equals 16 residues. Germline CDR1 SGHAT, CDR2 FQNNGV.

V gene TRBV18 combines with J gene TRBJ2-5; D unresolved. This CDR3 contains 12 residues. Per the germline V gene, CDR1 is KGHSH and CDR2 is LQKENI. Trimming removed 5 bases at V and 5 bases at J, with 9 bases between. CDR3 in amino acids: CASSELRETQYF. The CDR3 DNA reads TGTGCCAGCTCAGAGCTGAGGGAGACCCAGTACTTC.

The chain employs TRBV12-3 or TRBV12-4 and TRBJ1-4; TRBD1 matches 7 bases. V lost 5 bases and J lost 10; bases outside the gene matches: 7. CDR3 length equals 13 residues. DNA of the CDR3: TGTGCCAGCAGTCTCCGGGACAGAGGAAAACTGTTTTTT. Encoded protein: CASSLRDRGKLFF.

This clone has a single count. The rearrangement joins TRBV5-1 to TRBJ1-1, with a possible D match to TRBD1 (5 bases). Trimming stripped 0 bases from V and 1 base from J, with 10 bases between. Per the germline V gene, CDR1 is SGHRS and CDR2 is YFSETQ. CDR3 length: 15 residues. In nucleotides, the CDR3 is TGCGCCAGCAGCTTGGCTTCCGGGGGGAACACTGAAGCTTTCTTT. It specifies CASSLASGGNTEAFF.

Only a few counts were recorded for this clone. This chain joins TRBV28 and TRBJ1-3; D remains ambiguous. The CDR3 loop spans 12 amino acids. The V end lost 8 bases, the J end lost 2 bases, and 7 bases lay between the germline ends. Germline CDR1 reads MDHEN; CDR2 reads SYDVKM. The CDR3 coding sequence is TGTGCCAGCCTGGGCCCTGGAAACACCATATATTTT. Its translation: CASLGPGNTIYF.

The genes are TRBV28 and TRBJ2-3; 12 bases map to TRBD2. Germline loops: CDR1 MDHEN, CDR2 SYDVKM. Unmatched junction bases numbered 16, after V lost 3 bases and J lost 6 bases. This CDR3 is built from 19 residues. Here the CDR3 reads CASSFGGSILAGGPDTQYF. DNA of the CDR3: TGTGCCAGCAGTTTCGGCGGATCTATCCTAGCGGGGGGGCCGGATACGCAGTATTTT.

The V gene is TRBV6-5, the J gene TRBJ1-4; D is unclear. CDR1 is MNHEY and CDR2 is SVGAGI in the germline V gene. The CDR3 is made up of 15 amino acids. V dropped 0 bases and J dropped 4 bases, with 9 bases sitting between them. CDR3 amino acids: CASSYSTGRNEKLFF. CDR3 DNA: TGTGCCAGCAGTTACTCTACCGGTCGTAATGAAAAACTGTTTTTT.

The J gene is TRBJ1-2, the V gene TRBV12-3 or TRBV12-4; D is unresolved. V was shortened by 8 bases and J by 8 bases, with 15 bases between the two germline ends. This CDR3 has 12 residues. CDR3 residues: CASSPSGYGYTF. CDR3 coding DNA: TGTGCCAGCTCCCCTTCGGGGTACGGCTACACCTTC.

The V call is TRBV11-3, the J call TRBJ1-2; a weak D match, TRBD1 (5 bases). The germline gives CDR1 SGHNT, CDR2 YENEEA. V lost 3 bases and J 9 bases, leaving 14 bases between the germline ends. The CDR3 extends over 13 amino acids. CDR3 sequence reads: CASSLVRETSYTF. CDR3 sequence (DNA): TGTGCCAGCAGCTTGGTCAGGGAAACCAGCTACACCTTC.

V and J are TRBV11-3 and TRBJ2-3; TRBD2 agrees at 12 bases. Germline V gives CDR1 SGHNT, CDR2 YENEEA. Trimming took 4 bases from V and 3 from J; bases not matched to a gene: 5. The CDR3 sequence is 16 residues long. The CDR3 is CASSSPTSGRTDTQYF. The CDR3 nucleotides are TGTGCCAGCAGCTCCCCGACTAGCGGGAGAACAGATACGCAGTATTTT.

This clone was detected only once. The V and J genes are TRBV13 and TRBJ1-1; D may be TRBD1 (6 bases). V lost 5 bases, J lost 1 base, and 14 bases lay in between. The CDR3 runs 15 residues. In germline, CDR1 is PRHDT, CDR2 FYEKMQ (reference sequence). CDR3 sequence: CASSHPDRKNTEAFF. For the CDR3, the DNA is TGTGCCAGCAGCCACCCCGACAGGAAGAACACTGAAGCTTTCTTT. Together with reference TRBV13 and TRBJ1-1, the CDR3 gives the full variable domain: AAGVIQSPRHLIKEKRETATLKCYPIPRHDTVYWYQQGPGQDPQFLISFYEKMQSDKGSIPDRFSAQQFSDYHSELNMSSLELGDSALYFCASSHPDRKNTEAFFGQGTRLTVV.

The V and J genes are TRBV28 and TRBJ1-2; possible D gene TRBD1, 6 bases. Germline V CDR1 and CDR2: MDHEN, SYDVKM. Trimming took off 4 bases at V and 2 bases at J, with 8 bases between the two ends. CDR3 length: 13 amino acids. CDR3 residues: CASSSGQNYGYTF. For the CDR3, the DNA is TGTGCCAGCAGTTCGGGACAAAACTATGGCTACACCTTC.

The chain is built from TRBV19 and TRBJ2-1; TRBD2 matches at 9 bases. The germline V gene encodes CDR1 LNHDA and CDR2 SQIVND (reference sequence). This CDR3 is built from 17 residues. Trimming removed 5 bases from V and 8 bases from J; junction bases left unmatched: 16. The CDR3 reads CASSPSDLAGLYYEQFF. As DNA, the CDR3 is TGTGCCAGTAGTCCCTCCGACCTAGCGGGGTTATACTATGAGCAGTTCTTC.

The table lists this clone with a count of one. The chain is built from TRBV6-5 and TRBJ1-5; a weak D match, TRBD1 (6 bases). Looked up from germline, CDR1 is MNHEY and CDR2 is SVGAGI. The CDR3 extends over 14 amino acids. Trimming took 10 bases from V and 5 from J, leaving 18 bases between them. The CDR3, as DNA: TGTGCCACCCAAAGGGGGGGAAAGGATCAGCCCCAGCATTTT. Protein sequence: CATQRGGKDQPQHF.

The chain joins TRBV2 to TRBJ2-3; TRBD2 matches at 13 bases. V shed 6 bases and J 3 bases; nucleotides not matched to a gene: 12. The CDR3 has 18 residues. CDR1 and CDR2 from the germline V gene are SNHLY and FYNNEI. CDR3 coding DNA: TGTGCCAGCAGGCGACTAGCGGGAGGAGCGGGAGGGACAGATACGCAGTATTTT. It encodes CASRRLAGGAGGTDTQYF.

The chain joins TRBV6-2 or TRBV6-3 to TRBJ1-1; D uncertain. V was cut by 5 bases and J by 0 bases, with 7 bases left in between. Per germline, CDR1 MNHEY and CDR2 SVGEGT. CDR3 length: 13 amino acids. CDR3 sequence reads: CASSPPMNTEAFF. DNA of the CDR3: TGTGCCAGCAGTCCCCCCATGAACACTGAAGCTTTCTTT.

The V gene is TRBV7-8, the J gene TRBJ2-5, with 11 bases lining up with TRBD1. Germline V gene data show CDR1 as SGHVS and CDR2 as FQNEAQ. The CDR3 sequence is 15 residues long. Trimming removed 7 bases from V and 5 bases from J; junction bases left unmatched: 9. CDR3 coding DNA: TGTGCCAGCACCCCCTTAAGGACAGGGGGCGAGACCCAGTACTTC. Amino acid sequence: CASTPLRTGGETQYF. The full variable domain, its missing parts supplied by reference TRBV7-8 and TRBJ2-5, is GAGVSQSPRYKVAKRGQDVALRCDPISGHVSLFWYQQALGQGPEFLTYFQNEAQLDKSGLPSDRFFAERPEGSVSTLKIQRTQQEDSAVYLCASTPLRTGGETQYFGPGTRLLVL.

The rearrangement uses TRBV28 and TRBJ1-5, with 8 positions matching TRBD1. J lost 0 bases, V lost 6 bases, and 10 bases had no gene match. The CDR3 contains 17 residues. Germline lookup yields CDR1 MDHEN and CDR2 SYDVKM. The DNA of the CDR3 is TGTGCCAGCAGACTGACAGGGGCGCTGCCTAGCAATCAGCCCCAGCATTTT. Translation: CASRLTGALPSNQPQHF. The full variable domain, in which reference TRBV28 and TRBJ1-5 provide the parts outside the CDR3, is DVKVTQSSRYLVKRTGEKVFLECVQDMDHENMFWYRQDPGLGLRLIYFSYDVKMKEKGDIPEGYSVSREKKERFSLILESASTNQTSMYLCASRLTGALPSNQPQHFGDGTRLSIL.

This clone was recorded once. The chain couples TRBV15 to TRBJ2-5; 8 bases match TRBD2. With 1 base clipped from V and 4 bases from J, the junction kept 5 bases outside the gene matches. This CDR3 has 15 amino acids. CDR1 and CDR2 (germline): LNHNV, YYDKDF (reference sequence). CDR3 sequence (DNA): TGTGCCACCAGCAGAGCCGGGGGGGCCGGAGAGACCCAGTACTTC. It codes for CATSRAGGAGETQYF. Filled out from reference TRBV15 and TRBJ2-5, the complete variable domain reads DAMVIQNPRYQVTQFGKPVTLSCSQTLNHNVMYWYQQKSSQAPKLLFHYYDKDFNNEADTPDNFQSRRPNTSFCFLDIRSPGLGDTAMYLCATSRAGGAGETQYFGPGTRLLVL.

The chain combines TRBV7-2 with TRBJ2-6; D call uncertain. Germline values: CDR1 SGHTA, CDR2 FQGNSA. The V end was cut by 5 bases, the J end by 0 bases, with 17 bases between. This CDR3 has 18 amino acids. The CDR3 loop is CASSPASTPFSGANVLTF. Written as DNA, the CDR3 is TGTGCCAGCAGCCCTGCGAGCACCCCTTTCTCTGGGGCCAACGTCCTGACTTTC.

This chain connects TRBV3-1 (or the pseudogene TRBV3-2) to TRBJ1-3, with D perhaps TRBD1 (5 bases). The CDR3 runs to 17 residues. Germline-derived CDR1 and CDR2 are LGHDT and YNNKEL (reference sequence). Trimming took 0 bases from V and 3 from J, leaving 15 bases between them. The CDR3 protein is CASSQDGERGFGNTIYF. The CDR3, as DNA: TGTGCCAGCAGCCAAGACGGAGAAAGGGGTTTTGGAAACACCATATATTTT.